Each of the 4 T cell receptor beta chains below was sequenced from the same sample in a study of cytomegalovirus exposure and HLA in healthy donors. Here immunoSEQ multiplex PCR was the method, and the copy in TCRdb shows in-frame clones only, minus some. The table has over 150,000 clones, 80% to 90% seen once; the top ten hold approximately 2.2%. Sequenced sample: PBMCs. Receptors originate from a woman under 30 in good health and CMV-seronegative.

This chain links TRBV21-1 with TRBJ1-5; the DNA was not compared with TRBD1, the D call given in the table. TRBV21-1 is marked as a pseudogene. This CDR3 comprises 14 residues. The CDR3: CASSRTGKDQPQHF. CDR3 DNA sequence: TGTGCCAGCAGCAGGACAGGGAAGGATCAGCCCCAGCATTTT.

The chain has TRBV7-3 and TRBJ1-6; the D gene is possibly TRBD1 (6 bases). The CDR3 consists of 15 residues. Trimming removed 1 base from V and 7 bases from J, with 11 bases in between. CDR1 and CDR2 from the germline V gene are SGHTA and FQGTGA. For the CDR3, the DNA is TGTGCCAGCAGCTTAAACAGGGACGGGAATTCACCCCTCCACTTT. This sequence encodes CASSLNRDGNSPLHF.

This chain joins TRBV5-1 and TRBJ1-1; no reliable D call. The CDR3 contains 13 residues. Germline CDR1 SGHRS, CDR2 YFSETQ. Trimming removed 3 bases at V and 10 bases at J, with 16 bases between. CDR3 coding DNA: TGCGCCAGCAGCTGGGGAGATTCGGGTGGAGCTTTCTTT. Its translation is CASSWGDSGGAFF. Supplemented by reference TRBV5-1 and TRBJ1-1, the full variable domain reads KAGVTQTPRYLIKTRGQQVTLSCSPISGHRSVSWYQQTPGQGLQFLFEYFSETQRNKGNFPGRFSGRQFSNSRSEMNVSTLELGDSALYLCASSWGDSGGAFFGQGTRLTVV.

The chain uses TRBV2 and TRBJ1-1; possible D gene TRBD1, 6 bases. The CDR3 length is 13 residues. With 4 bases removed from V and 13 bases from J, the gap between germline ends came to 19 bases. Germline values: CDR1 SNHLY, CDR2 FYNNEI. In DNA, the CDR3 is TGTGCCAGCAGTGGGGATGGAGCAGGGGTCGGTTTCTTT. Translating gives CASSGDGAGVGFF.